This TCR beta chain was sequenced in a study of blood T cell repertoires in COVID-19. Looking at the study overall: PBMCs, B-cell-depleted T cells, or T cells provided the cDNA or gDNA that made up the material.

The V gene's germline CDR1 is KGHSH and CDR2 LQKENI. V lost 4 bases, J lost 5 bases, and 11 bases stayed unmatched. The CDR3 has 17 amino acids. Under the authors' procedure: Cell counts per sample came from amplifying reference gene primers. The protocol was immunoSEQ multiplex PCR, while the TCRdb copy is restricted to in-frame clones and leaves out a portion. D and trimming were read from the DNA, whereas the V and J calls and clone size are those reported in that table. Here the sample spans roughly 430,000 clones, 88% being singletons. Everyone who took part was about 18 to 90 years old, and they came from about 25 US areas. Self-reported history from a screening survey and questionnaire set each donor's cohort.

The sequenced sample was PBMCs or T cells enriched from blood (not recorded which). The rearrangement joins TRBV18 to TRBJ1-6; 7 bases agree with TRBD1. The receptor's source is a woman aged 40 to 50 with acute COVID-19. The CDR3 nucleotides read TGTGCCAGCTCACTACTCCCAGGACAGGAAGATAATTCACCCCTCCACTTT. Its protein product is CASSLLPGQEDNSPLHF. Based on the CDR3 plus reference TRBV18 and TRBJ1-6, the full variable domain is NAGVMQNPRHLVRRRGQEARLRCSPMKGHSHVYWYRQLPEEGLKFMVYLQKENIIDESGMPKERFSAEFPKEGPSILRIQQVVRGDSAAYFCASSLLPGQEDNSPLHFGNGTRLTVT.